The rows below give T cell receptor beta chains drawn from one sample of a study of blood T cell repertoires in COVID-19. The repertoire was sequenced with immunoSEQ multiplex PCR; TCRdb's copy has only in-frame clones and lacks some. The table lists under 350,000 clones, about 86% of them singletons. Source material: PBMCs or T cells enriched from blood (not recorded which). These receptors all come from a middle-aged woman with acute COVID-19. The CDR3 runs from the conserved cysteine through the conserved F or W. The order of the fields is CDR3 length, V gene, J gene, D gene, CDR3 protein. A D gene is named only where the DNA matches it firmly.

>13|TRBV28|TRBJ2-7|.
CASRTTGEYEQYF
>18|TRBV19|TRBJ1-5|TRBD1
CASSRDRGRMNSNQPQHF
>15|TRBV5-4|TRBJ2-2|.
CASSLEQRNTGELFF
>14|TRBV7-9|TRBJ2-5|.
CASSPAKGSETQYF
>18|TRBV6-2/TRBV6-3|TRBJ2-1|TRBD2
CASSYPRTSGDFYNEQFF
>14|TRBV5-1|TRBJ2-3|.
CASSPGDSTDTQYF
>11|TRBV20-1|TRBJ1-2|.
CSVRPREGYTF
>14|TRBV6-6|TRBJ2-7|TRBD1
CASGPGGSIYEQYF
>16|TRBV28|TRBJ2-3|TRBD2
CASSTHGGLAGITQYF
>11|TRBV6-5|TRBJ2-1|.
CASDRRGEQFF
>18|TRBV6-2/TRBV6-3|TRBJ1-2|TRBD1
CASSYGGQGTARITGYTF
>12|TRBV5-1|TRBJ2-7|.
CASRHSYDEQYF
>12|TRBV2|TRBJ1-1|TRBD1
CASSLGQGEAFF
>16|TRBV5-1|TRBJ2-2|TRBD1
CASSLNGQGNTGELFF
>17|TRBV4-1|TRBJ2-7|TRBD2
CASSQPSSGGAKYEQYF
>15|TRBV6-5|TRBJ2-6|.
CASSYGGFGANVLTF
>13|TRBV4-1|TRBJ1-2|.
CASSYRINYGYTF
>14|TRBV28|TRBJ1-2|.
CASSLEGTFYGYTF
>12|TRBV6-5|TRBJ2-7|.
CASRSSTYEQYF
>11|TRBV27|TRBJ2-1|.
CASSFGQEQFF
>18|TRBV7-2|TRBJ2-5|.
CASSSRSRDMIFQETQYF
>14|TRBV18|TRBJ1-1|.
CASSPRDKNTEAFF
>15|TRBV2|TRBJ1-4|TRBD1
CASSIGTATNEKLFF
>15|TRBV29-1|TRBJ2-3|TRBD2
CSAGQGLVVDNTQYF
>14|TRBV6-5|TRBJ2-1|TRBD1
CASSFPDRANEQFF
>17|TRBV11-2|TRBJ1-6|TRBD1
CASSLVWTGGMNSPLHF
>13|TRBV10-3|TRBJ1-2|TRBD1
CAISPDRGSGYTF
>14|TRBV5-1|TRBJ1-1|TRBD1
CASSLTGANTEAFF